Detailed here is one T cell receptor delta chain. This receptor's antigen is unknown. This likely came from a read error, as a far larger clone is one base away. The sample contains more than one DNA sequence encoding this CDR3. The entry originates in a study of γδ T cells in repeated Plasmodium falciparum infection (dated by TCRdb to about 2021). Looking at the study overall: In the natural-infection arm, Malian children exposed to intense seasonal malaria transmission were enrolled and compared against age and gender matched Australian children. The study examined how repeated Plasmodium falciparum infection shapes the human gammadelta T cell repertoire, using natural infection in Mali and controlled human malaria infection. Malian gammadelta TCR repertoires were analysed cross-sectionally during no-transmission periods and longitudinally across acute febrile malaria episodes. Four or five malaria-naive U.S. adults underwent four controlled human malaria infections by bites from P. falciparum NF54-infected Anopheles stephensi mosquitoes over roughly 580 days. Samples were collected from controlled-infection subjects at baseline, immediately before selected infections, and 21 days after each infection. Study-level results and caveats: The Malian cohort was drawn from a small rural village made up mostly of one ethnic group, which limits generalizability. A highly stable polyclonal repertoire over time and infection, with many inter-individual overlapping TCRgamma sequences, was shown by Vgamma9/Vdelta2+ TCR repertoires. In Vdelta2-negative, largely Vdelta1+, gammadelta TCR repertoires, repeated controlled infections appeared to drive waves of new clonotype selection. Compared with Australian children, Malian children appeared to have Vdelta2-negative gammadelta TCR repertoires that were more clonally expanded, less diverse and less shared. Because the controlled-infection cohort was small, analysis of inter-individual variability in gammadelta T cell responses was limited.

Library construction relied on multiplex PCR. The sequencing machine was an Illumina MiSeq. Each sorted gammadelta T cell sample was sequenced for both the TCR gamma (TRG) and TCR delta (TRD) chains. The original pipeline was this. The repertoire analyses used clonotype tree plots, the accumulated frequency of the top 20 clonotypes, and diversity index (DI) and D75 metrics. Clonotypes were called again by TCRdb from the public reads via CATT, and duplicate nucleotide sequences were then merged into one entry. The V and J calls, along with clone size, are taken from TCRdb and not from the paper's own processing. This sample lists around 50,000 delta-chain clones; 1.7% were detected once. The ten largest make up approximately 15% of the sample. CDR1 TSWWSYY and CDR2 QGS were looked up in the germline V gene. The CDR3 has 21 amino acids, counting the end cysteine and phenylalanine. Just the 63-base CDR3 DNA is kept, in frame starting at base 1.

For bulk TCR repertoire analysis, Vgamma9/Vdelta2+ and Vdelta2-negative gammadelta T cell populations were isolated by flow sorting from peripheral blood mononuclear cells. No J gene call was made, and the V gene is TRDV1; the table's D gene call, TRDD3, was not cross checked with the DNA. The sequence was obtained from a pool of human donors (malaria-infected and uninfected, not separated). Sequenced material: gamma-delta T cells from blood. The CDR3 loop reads CALGERSRGLPSGGYTDKLIF. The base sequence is TGTGCTCTCGGGGAACGGTCTCGAGGGCTACCTTCTGGGGGATACACCGATAAGCTCATCTTT.